Included here is one T cell receptor (beta chain) sequence, with context. There is no known antigen for this receptor. No base qualities exist here, and no much larger clone lies one base off it. These data come from a study of cytomegalovirus exposure and HLA in healthy donors listed by TCRdb under 2017. A note on the overall study: An earlier analysis of several hundred of the donors reported 250 to 350 Gb of sequence data and approximately 110 million unique TCR beta sequences from 150 million to 200 million T cells. An early release that covered some 630 HLA-typed donors contained approximately 290 gigabases of sequencing data and about 84 million unique TCR sequences. Of the roughly 420 genotyped donors, approximately 80% were placed in the genetic ancestry cluster associated with self-reported Caucasian donors. The aim of the study was to test whether cataloging public T cell receptors could identify signatures of past pathogen exposure. The study used immunosequencing to profile the T cell repertoires of approximately 650 subjects and linked those repertoires to cytomegalovirus serostatus. In addition to the first cohort of 500 to 850 subjects, a separate validation cohort of approximately 110 different subjects was used. To predict cytomegalovirus infection status, the study brought together high-throughput TCR immunosequencing, statistical association of individual TCRs with disease status, and machine learning. A later analysis re-examined previously published TCR beta repertoires from 500 to 700 donors and added high-resolution HLA genotyping to investigate patterns of TCR occurrence. In the later analysis, no new phenotypic data were used to find candidate immune exposures; instead, reliance was placed on TCR beta sequences and their occurrence across donors. To decide whether each TCR beta V gene segment behaved as functional or pseudogenic, an earlier analysis of fewer than 750 of the donors relied on high-throughput TCR beta sequencing. Donor age, sex, ethnicity and CMV serostatus were compiled together with the repertoire data. In a later genetic analysis, genome-wide SNP genotypes for about three fifths of the 666 donors were used, and that subset was treated as a discovery cohort. Every repertoire in the discovery cohort had been generated on one and the same sequencing platform. HLA typing covered class I and class II loci at four-digit resolution. The number of typed donors differed by locus: roughly 629-630 for A, B, C, DRB1 and DQB1; some 500 for DQA1; over 600 for DPA1; and roughly 450 for DPB1. Four or five DR-DQ haplotypes were handled as single units for association and clustering because linkage in the cohort was strong. Among roughly 370 genotyped donors of the cohort, an average of roughly 240,000 unique TCR beta nucleotide sequences were sequenced per donor, roughly 18% of them non-productive.

The research as a whole found: According to a later analysis, most CMV-associated TCR beta chains appeared to be HLA-restricted, and the HLA associations seemed to be driven largely by CMV exposure. According to a later analysis, parvovirus B19, influenza, CMV and Epstein-Barr virus appeared linked to several top co-occurrence clusters. Three of the identified cytomegalovirus-associated TCR beta chains were confirmed in vitro to be specific for cytomegalovirus antigens. Assigning TCR associations to individual alleles was difficult when HLA alleles, especially DR and DQ, strongly co-occurred. Presence/absence analyses assumed roughly uniform sequencing depth across donors, an assumption that may not hold. An association between a missense DCLRE1C variant and V-gene and J-gene trimming of TCR beta chains was found in a later genetic analysis and replicated in an independent cohort. Across donors, most TCR sequences were observed very rarely, whereas some public TCRs were present in many individuals. The study gave a list of around 170 TCR beta chains associated with cytomegalovirus. A further reported finding was that TCR beta sequences accurately predicted the HLA-A and HLA-B alleles for most subjects in the first cohort. Compared with the 666-donor mean, donors in an Asian-associated ancestry cluster had fewer N-insertions in productive TCRs, according to a later genetic analysis. According to a later analysis, TCR association rates differed among HLA loci, with DRB1 alleles showing the most associated TCRs and HLA-C alleles showing the fewest. The authors suggested that the approach could potentially be generalized to other disease states and immunological phenotypes. The classifier was reported to diagnose cytomegalovirus status with high specificity and sensitivity in both the original and validation cohorts. This cohort had only TCR beta chains sequenced, and the lack of alpha or paired-chain data limited which features could be detected. Specific HLA alleles were associated with over 15,000 TCR beta sequences at a false discovery rate of 0.05 in a later analysis. Correlated functional status among segregating V segments might be attributable to linkage disequilibrium, but an unknown experimental factor could not be ruled out. The only immune exposure information available for the cohort was CMV serostatus. Compared with equally common non-associated chains, HLA-associated TCR beta chains in a later analysis were more clonally expanded and had lower generation probabilities. A group of highly shared sequence variants was considered likely to be a technical artifact of the sequencing pipeline. HLA typing was unavailable for some donors at each locus, so association tests used only the typed subset. Because counts were too low, seventeen rarely observed V segments, including chromosome 9 orphons, were left out of the earlier analysis of a few hundred of the donors. Broadly in line with IMGT annotations, most TCR beta V segments showed up in productive rearrangements about 87% or about 30% of the time in an earlier analysis of under 700 of the donors. The 87-base-pair reads could not distinguish some IMGT-functional V segments, including TRBV6-2 and TRBV6-3, so those segments were excluded.

V is trimmed back by 11 bases and J by 2 bases, and the junction contains 7 bases that no gene match accounts for. CDR1 and CDR2 (ENHRY, SYGVKD) derive from the germline V gene. From its cysteine to its phenylalanine, the CDR3 spans 13 amino acids. Of all the DNA, just the CDR3 is kept, 39 bases in frame from base 1. The cohort comprised 670 or so healthy bone marrow donors. At the time of sampling, all cohort members were nominally healthy, though unrecorded immune exposures were likely present. The donor tested CMV seronegative, placing the donor among the roughly 400 seronegative members of the cohort. A peripheral blood sample was collected from each donor, and TCR beta sequencing was performed on peripheral blood mononuclear cells. The Qiagen DNeasy Blood Extraction Kit was used to extract genomic DNA from the blood cell samples. Receptor libraries were prepared by the immunoSEQ multiplex PCR assay. A mixture of 60 forward primers for TCR Vbeta segments and 13 reverse primers for TCR Jbeta segments was used in the multiplex PCR. The CDR3 region of rearranged TCR beta genes was amplified from genomic DNA with a multiplex PCR assay. Amplified TCR beta libraries were sequenced as 87-base-pair reads on the Illumina HiSeq System. The study's own analysis went as follows. In a later analysis, roughly 80 million unique TCR beta chains were counted across the approximately 640 repertoires, and around 10 million of these chains were shared by at least two donors. A nearest-neighbor algorithm error-corrected the raw reads and collapsed the reads into unique sequences, merging closely related sequences to remove PCR and sequencing errors. V, D and J gene segments were assigned by aligning CDR3 sequences to IMGT reference sequences. For a sequence to be retained, a match of at least six nucleotides was required to both a V gene segment and a J gene segment. A rearrangement was called productive if the CDR3 had no stop codons and remained in frame with V and J, and every other rearrangement was called non-productive. Following IMGT convention, CDR3 was defined as the stretch from the second conserved V-encoded cysteine up to the conserved J-encoded phenylalanine. The earlier analysis of about 640 of the donors excluded any sequence lacking an unambiguous match to a single V gene segment. In an earlier analysis of a few hundred of the donors, V segments were called functional above 56.7% productive rearrangements and were called segregating when the between-donor standard deviation exceeded 5%. A statistical classification framework was built for diagnosing cytomegalovirus status from the catalog of TCR beta chain sequences. A later analysis assigned V and J genes by comparing TCR nucleotide sequences with IMGT/GENE-DB human TR gene sequences. In a later analysis, CDR3 sequences and most-parsimonious VDJ recombination scenarios were assigned using the TCRdist pipeline. In a later analysis, each TCR beta chain was defined by its CDR3 amino acid sequence together with its V-gene family, and reads without a unique V-gene family were excluded. In a later analysis, several hundred highly shared, low-generation-probability nucleotide sequences were removed to address suspected cross-contamination and a sequencing artifact. In a later analysis, a clonal expansion index was calculated for each public chain from normalized within-repertoire ranks of inferred template counts. Generation probabilities in a later analysis came from a VDJ recombination model fitted to out-of-frame rearrangements, and those results were checked against IGoR. In a later analysis, hypergeometric tests were used to score TCR-TCR, TCR-HLA and TCR-CMV co-occurrence, with a repertoire-size bias correction applied to TCR pairs. False discovery rates were estimated in a later analysis by permuting HLA or CMV assignments 20 times. A later analysis grouped co-occurring TCRs with DBSCAN, adding TCRdist sequence similarity when clustering within HLA-allele-positive subsets. Co-occurrence clustering excluded repertoires with fewer than 30,000 or more than 120,000 public chains, plus five with anomalous nucleotide sharing. In its TCRdb copy, this immuneACCESS table keeps in-frame sequences only and misses some clones. Where compared with another copy, unresolved V genes explain less than half of these, and the others have no known cause. V, J and clone size are those of that table, while D and trimming were read from the DNA. This sample lists approximately 170,000 clones; more than 80% were detected once. Together, the top ten hold approximately 0.8% of the sample.

The chain employs TRBV10-3 and TRBJ2-3, and TRBD1 matches 7 of the central bases. The sequencing sample was made of PBMCs. This clonotype was obtained from a woman in her late teens or twenties in good health and CMV-seronegative. The DNA reads TGTGCCTTCCGACAGGGCCCCACAGATACGCAGTATTTT. The resulting protein is CAFRQGPTDTQYF.